Reported below is one TCR beta chain. Its specificity is unknown. The data belong to a study of Tregs in tolerant kidney transplant recipients. CD4+CD25+CD127- Tregs, CD4+CD25- non-Tregs, CD4 and CD8 cells were sorted. Study-wide points: This study did not directly address biological reproducibility. Validation in larger populations is needed because few patients were studied.

Libraries were prepared by immunoSEQ multiplex PCR; TCRdb keeps only in-frame clonotypes and omits some of them. Seen here are about 18,000 clones, approximately 80% observed once, and the top ten hold 2% to 3%. This TCR was recovered from a human donor in good health. Sequenced: Tregs from blood.

CDR3 DNA: TGTGCCAGCCGGGACAGGGGTTCTAACTATGGCTACACCTTC. Amino acids: CASRDRGSNYGYTF. The V gene is TRBV6-5, the J gene TRBJ1-2, with 10 positions matching TRBD1. The CDR3 totals 14 residues. J was trimmed by 0 bases and V by 8 bases; bases with no gene match: 3. Per the germline V gene, CDR1 is MNHEY and CDR2 is SVGAGI.